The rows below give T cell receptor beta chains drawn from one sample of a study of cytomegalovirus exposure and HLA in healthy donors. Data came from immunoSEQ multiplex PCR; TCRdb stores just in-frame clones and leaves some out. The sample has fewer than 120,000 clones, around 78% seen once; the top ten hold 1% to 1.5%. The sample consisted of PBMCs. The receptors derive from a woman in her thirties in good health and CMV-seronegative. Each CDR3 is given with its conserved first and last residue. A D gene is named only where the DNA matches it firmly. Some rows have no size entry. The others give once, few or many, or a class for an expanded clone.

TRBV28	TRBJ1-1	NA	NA	TGTGCCAGCAGTTTCGAGGAGGGCACTGAAGCTTTCTTT	CASSFEEGTEAFF
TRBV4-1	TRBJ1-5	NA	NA	TGCGCCAGCAGCCAATTGGGCTTGATCAATCAGCCCCAGCATTTT	CASSQLGLINQPQHF
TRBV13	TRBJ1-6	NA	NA	TGTGCCAGCAGTACGGTTGGGGAACAGGGTAATTCACCCCTCCACTTT	CASSTVGEQGNSPLHF
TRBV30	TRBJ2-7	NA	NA	TGTGCCTGGAGTGTGGGGGCAGGGAAGAACGAGCAGTACTTC	CAWSVGAGKNEQYF
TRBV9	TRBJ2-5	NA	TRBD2	TGTGCCAGCAGCGTCCTTGGGGGGGGCCAAGAGACCCAGTACTTC	CASSVLGGGQETQYF
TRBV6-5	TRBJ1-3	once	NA	TGTGCCAGCAGCCCTGACAGACCCTCTGGAAACACCATATATTTT	CASSPDRPSGNTIYF
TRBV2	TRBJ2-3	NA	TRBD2	TGTGCCAGCAGCGGTGGGGGGGGTACCACAGATACGCAGTATTTT	CASSGGGGTTDTQYF
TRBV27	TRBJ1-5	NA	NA	TGTGCCAGCAGTTTCTATCGCAATCAGCCCCAGCATTTT	CASSFYRNQPQHF
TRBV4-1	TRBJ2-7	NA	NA	TGCGCCAGCAGCCAAGATTACCAGATGACTAACTACGAGCAGTACTTC	CASSQDYQMTNYEQYF
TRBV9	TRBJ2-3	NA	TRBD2	TGTGCCAGCAGCGTAGACGCTAGCGGGAGGGATACGCAGTATTTT	CASSVDASGRDTQYF
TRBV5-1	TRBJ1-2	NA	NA	TGCGCCAGCAGCTTCGGGGGGAACTATGGCTACACCTTC	CASSFGGNYGYTF
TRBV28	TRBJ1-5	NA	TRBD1	TGTGCCAGCAGTCCCACTACCCGGGACAGGAGCAATCAGCCCCAGCATTTT	CASSPTTRDRSNQPQHF
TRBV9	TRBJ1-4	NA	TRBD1	TGTGCCAGCAGCCCCAGACAGGGGCCTAATGAAAAACTGTTTTTT	CASSPRQGPNEKLFF
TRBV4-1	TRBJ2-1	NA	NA	TGCGCCAGCAGCCAAGGCACAGGACCGCCTTTAAATGAGCAGTTCTTC	CASSQGTGPPLNEQFF
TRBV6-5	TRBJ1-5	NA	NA	TGTGCCAGCAGTTCAGGGGCAGATTATAGCAATCAGCCCCAGCATTTT	CASSSGADYSNQPQHF
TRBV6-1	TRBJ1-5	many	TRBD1	TGTGCCAGCAGCGACGGGACAGAGAATCAGCCCCAGCATTTT	CASSDGTENQPQHF
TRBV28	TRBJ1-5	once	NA	TGTGCCAGCAGAGACCCTGGGACAAATCAGCCCCAGCATTTT	CASRDPGTNQPQHF
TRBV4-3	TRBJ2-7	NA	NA	TGCGCCAGCAGCAAAGAGTTGGGACAAGGATACTACGAGCAGTACTTC	CASSKELGQGYYEQYF
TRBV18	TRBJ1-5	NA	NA	TGTGCCAGCTCACAAATAGAAACAGCCTCCAATCAGCCCCAGCATTTT	CASSQIETASNQPQHF
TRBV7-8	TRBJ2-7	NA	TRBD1	TGTGCCAGCAGCCCGAACCGGGGACAGGGGGCCTACGAGCAGTACTTC	CASSPNRGQGAYEQYF
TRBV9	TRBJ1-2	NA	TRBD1	TGTGCCAGCAGCTGGCGAGGACAGGGGGCGACGGAGGGCTACACCTTC	CASSWRGQGATEGYTF
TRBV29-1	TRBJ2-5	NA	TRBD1	TGCAGCTTTAGGACAGGGCAAGAGACCCAGTACTTC	CSFRTGQETQYF
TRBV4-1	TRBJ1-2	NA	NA	TGCGCCAGCAGACTTGCGACCGGGAACTATGGCTACACCTTC	CASRLATGNYGYTF
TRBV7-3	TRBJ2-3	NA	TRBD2	TGTGCCAGCAGCGTTAATAGCGGGGAAGCGCAGTATTTT	CASSVNSGEAQYF
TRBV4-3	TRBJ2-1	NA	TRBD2	TGCGCCAGCAGCCATTTCTTGGCTAGCGGGGAGGTAGGGCAGTTCTTC	CASSHFLASGEVGQFF
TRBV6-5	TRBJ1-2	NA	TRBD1	TGTGCCAGCAGCCCTACAGGACAGGGAAGGGGCTACACCTTC	CASSPTGQGRGYTF
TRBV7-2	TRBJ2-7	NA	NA	TGTGCCAGCAGCGGAAACCTGGGGGGAACCGCCGAGCAGTACTTC	CASSGNLGGTAEQYF
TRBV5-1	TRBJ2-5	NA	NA	TGCGCCAGCAGCTTGACGGGAGCAGAGTGGGAGACCCAGTACTTC	CASSLTGAEWETQYF
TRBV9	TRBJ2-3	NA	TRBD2	TGTGCCAGCAGCCCCCGGGGGGATGGAGATACGCAGTATTTT	CASSPRGDGDTQYF
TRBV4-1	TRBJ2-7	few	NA	TGCGCCAGCAGCCAAGTCCTAGCGCATGAAGGCACCTACGAGCAGTACTTC	CASSQVLAHEGTYEQYF
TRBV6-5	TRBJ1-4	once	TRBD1	TGTGCCAGCAGTTACGACAGGGGGAGTGAAAAACTGTTTTTT	CASSYDRGSEKLFF
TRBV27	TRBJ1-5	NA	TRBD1	TGTGCCAGCAGTTTGGTAGGGGGCGGTAATCAGCCCCAGCATTTT	CASSLVGGGNQPQHF
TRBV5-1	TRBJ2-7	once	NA	TGCGCCAGCGGAACAGAAAATTACGAGCAGTACTTC	CASGTENYEQYF
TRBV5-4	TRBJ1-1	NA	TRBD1	TGTGCCAGCAGCTTGGAGGGACAGGGCGGCACTGAAGCTTTCTTT	CASSLEGQGGTEAFF
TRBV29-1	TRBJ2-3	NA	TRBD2	TGCAGCGTTACGGCGGGGGGCGGAGATACGCAGTATTTT	CSVTAGGGDTQYF
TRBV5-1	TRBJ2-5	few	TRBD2	TGCGCCAGCAGCCAATTCTCCGGGACTAGCGGGGGCCAAGAGACCCAGTACTTC	CASSQFSGTSGGQETQYF
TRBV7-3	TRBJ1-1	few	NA	TGTGCCAGCAGCCCCGCCGGGGGAGGCACTGAAGCTTTCTTT	CASSPAGGGTEAFF
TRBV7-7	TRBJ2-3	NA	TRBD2	TGTGCCAGCAGCTTAACTTCCGGACTAGCTGATACGCAGTATTTT	CASSLTSGLADTQYF
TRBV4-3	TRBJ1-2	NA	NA	TGCGCCAGCAGCCATGACAGTATCTATGGCTACACCTTC	CASSHDSIYGYTF
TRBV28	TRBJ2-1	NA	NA	TGTGCCAGCAGCGGCTACAATGAGCAGTTCTTC	CASSGYNEQFF
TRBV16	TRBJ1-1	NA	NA	TGTGCCAGCAGCCAATCCACAGTAGAAGCTTTCTTT	CASSQSTVEAFF
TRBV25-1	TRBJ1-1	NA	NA	TGTGCCAGCAGTGAGGGGGAGGGAAAGAGCACTGAAGCTTTCTTT	CASSEGEGKSTEAFF
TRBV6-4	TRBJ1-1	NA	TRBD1	TGTGCCAGCAGTGACTCCACTCAGGGGGAGAACACTGAAGCTTTCTTT	CASSDSTQGENTEAFF
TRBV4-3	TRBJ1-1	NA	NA	TGCGCCAGCAGCCAAGATCGCGGGGACACTGAAGCTTTCTTT	CASSQDRGDTEAFF
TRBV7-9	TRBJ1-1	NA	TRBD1	TGTGCCAGCAGCTCAGGAGGGGGCGATACTGAAGCTTTCTTT	CASSSGGGDTEAFF
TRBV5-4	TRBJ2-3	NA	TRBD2	TGTGCCAGCAGTCTTAGCGGGGGGGGCGGAGATACGCAGTATTTT	CASSLSGGGGDTQYF
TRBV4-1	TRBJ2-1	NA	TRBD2	TGCGCCAGCAGCCAAGAAGCCTTGACTAGCGGTAACCTACAATCCGATGAGCAGTTCTTC	CASSQEALTSGNLQSDEQFF
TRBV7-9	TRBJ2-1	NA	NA	TGTGCCAGCATTCCGAATTGGCAGGCAGACACTGAGCAGTTCTTC	CASIPNWQADTEQFF
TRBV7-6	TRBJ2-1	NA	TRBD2	TGTGCCAGCAGCTTAGGGGCACTAGCGGGGGGAGCCAATGAGCAGTTCTTC	CASSLGALAGGANEQFF
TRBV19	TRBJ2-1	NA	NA	TGTGCCAGTAGTACATTAGCGAACCTCGCTAATGGTTACTACAATGAGCAGTTCTTC	CASSTLANLANGYYNEQFF
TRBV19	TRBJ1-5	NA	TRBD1	TGTGCCAGTAGTATGGCAGGGGGCGGTCAGCCCCAGCATTTT	CASSMAGGGQPQHF
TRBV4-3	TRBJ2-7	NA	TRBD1	TGCGCCAGCAGCCAAGTACAGGGGTACTCCTACGAGCAGTACTTC	CASSQVQGYSYEQYF
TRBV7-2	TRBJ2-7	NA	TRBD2	TGTGCCAGCAGCTTAGGCGGGGGTGGGGCCTACGAGCAGTACTTC	CASSLGGGGAYEQYF
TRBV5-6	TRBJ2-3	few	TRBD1	TGTGCCAGCAGCTTCCGGGACAGGGTGTTTACGCAGTATTTT	CASSFRDRVFTQYF
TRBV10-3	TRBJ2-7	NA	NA	TGTGCCATCAGTGAGTACACAGTGACCTACGAGCAGTACTTC	CAISEYTVTYEQYF
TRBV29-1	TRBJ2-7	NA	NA	TGCAGCGTCGACCCGGAGGAATACGAGCAGTACTTC	CSVDPEEYEQYF
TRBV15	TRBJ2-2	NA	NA	TGTGCCACCAGCAGAGAGGGACTGAACACCGGGGAGCTGTTTTTT	CATSREGLNTGELFF